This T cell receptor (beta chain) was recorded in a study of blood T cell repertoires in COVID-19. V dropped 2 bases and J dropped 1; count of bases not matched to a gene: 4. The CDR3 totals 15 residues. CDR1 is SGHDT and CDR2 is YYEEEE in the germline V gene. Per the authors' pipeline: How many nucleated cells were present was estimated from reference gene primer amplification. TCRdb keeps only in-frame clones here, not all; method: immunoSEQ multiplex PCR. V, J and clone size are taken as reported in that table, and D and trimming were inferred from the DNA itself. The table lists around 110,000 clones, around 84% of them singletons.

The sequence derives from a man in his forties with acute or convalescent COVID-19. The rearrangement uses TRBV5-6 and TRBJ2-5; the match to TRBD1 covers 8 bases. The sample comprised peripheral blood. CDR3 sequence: CASSFLTGAQETQYF. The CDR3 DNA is TGTGCCAGCAGCTTTCTGACAGGGGCCCAAGAGACCCAGTACTTC.